Listed here are 19 T cell receptor beta chains from one sample, sequenced in a study of graft-versus-host responses after intestinal transplantation. Sequenced by immunoSEQ multiplex PCR; TCRdb stores in-frame clones only, minus some. The sample holds tens of thousands of clones, roughly 90% seen once. These receptors lack a known antigen. Sequenced here: unstimulated CD8+ T cells sorted from spleen or lymph node cells, sampled before intestinal transplant. These receptors originate from a human donor who received an intestinal transplant.

This sequence joins TRBV6-1 and TRBJ1-2; a weak D match, TRBD1 (5 bases). Germline lookup yields CDR1 MNHNS and CDR2 SASEGT. The CDR3 is made up of 12 amino acids. Trimming removed 6 bases at V and 3 bases at J, with 8 bases between. CDR3 sequence: CASSWGDYGYTF. DNA for the CDR3: TGTGCCAGCAGCTGGGGGGACTATGGCTACACCTTC.

This clone was seen only once. The genes are TRBV7-2 and TRBJ2-1; 15 nucleotides line up with TRBD2. The CDR3 runs to 18 residues. Trimming removed 2 bases from V and 4 bases from J; junction bases left unmatched: 6. Per germline, CDR1 SGHTA and CDR2 FQGNSA. The CDR3: CASSLWGLAGGEYNEQFF. The CDR3 bases are TGTGCCAGCAGCTTATGGGGACTAGCGGGGGGTGAGTACAATGAGCAGTTCTTC.

This chain joins TRBV5-6 and TRBJ2-7; D is possibly TRBD1 (5 bases). Trimming shortened V by 2 bases and J by 6 bases, and 15 bases separated the two germline ends. This CDR3 contains 14 residues. The germline V gene encodes CDR1 SGHDT and CDR2 YYEEEE. The CDR3 here is CASSFGTGPSEQYF. CDR3 nucleotide sequence: TGTGCCAGCAGCTTTGGTACAGGCCCCAGCGAGCAGTACTTC. Full variable domain (remainder filled in from reference TRBV5-6 and TRBJ2-7): DAGVTQSPTHLIKTRGQQVTLRCSPKSGHDTVSWYQQALGQGPQFIFQYYEEEERQRGNFPDRFSGHQFPNYSSELNVNALLLGDSALYLCASSFGTGPSEQYFGPGTRLTVT.

This chain joins TRBV7-6 and TRBJ2-2; TRBD1 agrees at 7 bases. The CDR3 is 16 residues long. V dropped 2 bases and J dropped 2; count of bases not matched to a gene: 5. The germline CDR1 and CDR2 sequences are SGHVS and FNYEAQ. The CDR3 DNA is TGTGCCAGCAGCTTACAGGACAGGCCCAACACCGGGGAGCTGTTTTTT. It encodes CASSLQDRPNTGELFF.

This chain uses TRBV11-2 with TRBJ1-1, with 10 bases lining up with TRBD1. V gave up 0 bases and J gave up 4 bases; unmatched junction bases: 5. The CDR3 has 16 amino acids. Germline values: CDR1 SGHAT, CDR2 FQNNGV. This chain's CDR3 is CASSLDRWTGGTEAFF. The CDR3 DNA reads TGTGCCAGCAGCTTAGATCGGTGGACAGGGGGCACTGAAGCTTTCTTT.

The CDR3 protein is CAMTRGNQPQHF. DNA for the CDR3: TGCGCCATGACCAGGGGGAATCAGCCCCAGCATTTT. This chain connects TRBV10-1 to TRBJ1-5; 7 nucleotides align to TRBD1. After removal of 10 bases from V and 4 bases from J, the junction contained 4 bases not matched to a gene. The CDR3 length is 12 residues. Germline V gene lookup returns CDR1 WNHNN and CDR2 SYGVQD (reference sequence).

J is TRBJ2-7 and V is TRBV14, with D possibly matching TRBD2 (5 bases). The CDR3 totals 16 residues. V shed 1 base and J shed 2 bases, with 15 bases lying between them. The germline gives CDR1 SGHDN, CDR2 FVKESK. Written as DNA, the CDR3 is TGTGCCAGCAGCCAAGGAATTCCGGACTTAGCCTACGAGCAGTACTTC. This codes for CASSQGIPDLAYEQYF. The variable domain in full, completed from reference TRBV14 and TRBJ2-7, reads EAGVTQFPSHSVIEKGQTVTLRCDPISGHDNLYWYRRVMGKEIKFLLHFVKESKQDESGMPNNRFLAERTGGTYSTLKVQPAELEDSGVYFCASSQGIPDLAYEQYFGPGTRLTVT.

Comments on this clone: Other DNA variants within this sample encode the same CDR3. V is TRBV29-1 and J is TRBJ1-2, with TRBD1 matching over 8 bases. This CDR3 is 13 amino acids long. The germline V gene encodes CDR1 SQVTM and CDR2 ANQGSEA. The V segment lost 5 bases and the J segment 4 bases; nucleotides outside the gene matches: 6. The DNA for the CDR3 is TGCAGCGTTCCTCAGACAGGGGCCTATGGCTACACCTTC. It specifies CSVPQTGAYGYTF.

The chain recombines TRBV4-1 with TRBJ2-3, with 9 positions matching TRBD1. Germline values: CDR1 MGHRA, CDR2 YSYEKL. With 3 bases clipped from V and 4 bases from J, the junction kept 11 bases outside the gene matches. The CDR3 runs 17 residues. For the CDR3, the DNA is TGCGCCAGCAGCCAGGATTCCGGGACAGGGTCACCAGATACGCAGTATTTT. It yields the protein CASSQDSGTGSPDTQYF.

This clone was observed once. This chain connects TRBV7-9 to TRBJ2-7; D is perhaps TRBD2 (6 bases). Germline CDR1 and CDR2: SEHNR and FQNEAQ (reference sequence). Trimming left V 0 bases short and J 4 bases short, with 16 bases between. The CDR3 extends over 16 amino acids. CDR3 loop: CASSLARGWTLYEQYF. The CDR3 coding sequence is TGTGCCAGCAGCTTAGCGCGGGGATGGACTCTTTACGAGCAGTACTTC.

V is TRBV28 and J is TRBJ2-7, with D unclear. The V gene lost 2 bases and the J gene lost 3 bases, with 11 bases spanning the gap. CDR1 is MDHEN and CDR2 is SYDVKM in the germline V gene. This CDR3 comprises 14 residues. CDR3 in DNA: TGTGCCAGCAGTTTAGGTCAGGTTGACTACGAGCAGTACTTC. Translation gives CASSLGQVDYEQYF. Using reference TRBV28 and TRBJ2-7 for the parts outside the CDR3, the full variable domain is DVKVTQSSRYLVKRTGEKVFLECVQDMDHENMFWYRQDPGLGLRLIYFSYDVKMKEKGDIPEGYSVSREKKERFSLILESASTNQTSMYLCASSLGQVDYEQYFGPGTRLTVT.

This sequence joins TRBV13 and TRBJ2-1; 7 bases fit TRBD2. V was pared by 2 bases and J by 3 bases, with 10 bases of the junction left unmatched. In germline, CDR1 is PRHDT, CDR2 FYEKMQ (reference sequence). This CDR3 has 17 amino acids. The CDR3 DNA is TGTGCCAGCAGCTTATTCCCCATCCGGGACTACTACAATGAGCAGTTCTTC. It codes for CASSLFPIRDYYNEQFF.

This clone appeared once. Sequence at one end of the junction differs from germline and may be a read error. This chain uses TRBV6-1 with TRBJ2-7, with a possible D match to TRBD2 (5 bases). Germline CDR1 and CDR2: MNHNS and SASEGT. There are 16 residues in the CDR3. DNA for the CDR3: TGTGCCAGCAGTGAGGGAGCCCTGGACCTTCCCTACGGGCAGTACTTC. Residues: CASSEGALDLPYGQYF.

The genes are TRBV2 and TRBJ2-3; tentatively, D is TRBD2 (6 bases). Germline V gene data show CDR1 as SNHLY and CDR2 as FYNNEI. This CDR3 region has 14 residues. With 6 bases removed from V and 5 bases from J, the gap between germline ends came to 15 bases. CDR3 coding DNA: TGTGCCAGCAGCAGAAAGGAGGGGTTAGATACGCAGTATTTT. This codes for CASSRKEGLDTQYF.

This rearrangement joins TRBV9 to TRBJ1-5; no clear D. V shed 2 bases and J shed 8 bases, with 11 bases lying between them. The V gene's germline CDR1 is SGDLS and CDR2 YYNGEE. The CDR3 sequence is 13 residues long. CDR3 in amino acids: CASSVGGVKPQHF. The CDR3 bases are TGTGCCAGCAGCGTGGGTGGAGTGAAGCCCCAGCATTTT.

The table lists this clone with a few counts. The J gene is TRBJ1-1, the V gene TRBV28; possibly TRBD1 for D (6 bases). The V end was cut by 1 base, the J end by 1 base, with 10 bases between. Germline CDR1 reads MDHEN; CDR2 reads SYDVKM. There are 15 residues in the CDR3. DNA for the CDR3: TGTGCCAGCAGTTTATTAGGACAGCCGAACACTGAAGCTTTCTTT. Protein: CASSLLGQPNTEAFF.

In this sample, this clone turned up once. The CDR3 region is CASSPGRATEAFF. The CDR3 DNA sequence: TGTGCCAGCAGTCCCGGGAGGGCCACTGAAGCTTTCTTT. The chain is built from TRBV6-5 and TRBJ1-1; D remains ambiguous. This CDR3 comprises 13 residues. V was trimmed by 5 bases and J by 4 bases, leaving 11 bases between them. Germline V CDR1 and CDR2: MNHEY, SVGAGI.

The chain couples TRBV27 to TRBJ2-7; 10 positions agree with TRBD1. With V trimmed by 6 bases and J by 4 bases, 9 bases remained unmatched. The CDR3 spans 15 residues. CDR1 and CDR2 (germline): MNHEY, SMNVEV (reference sequence). The CDR3 loop reads CASRAEGQGFYEQYF. The CDR3 DNA sequence: TGTGCCAGCAGGGCCGAGGGACAGGGGTTTTACGAGCAGTACTTC.

Note on this clone: Sequence at one end of the junction differs from germline and may be a read error. The chain links TRBV20-1 to TRBJ2-4; tentative D call: TRBD2 (6 bases). CDR1 is DFQATT, CDR2 SNEGSKA, per germline (reference sequence). CDR3 length equals 11 residues. The CDR3 protein is CSANFPGEALF. The CDR3, as DNA: TGCAGTGCTAACTTCCCGGGAGAAGCTCTCTTC.